This entry is about one TCR beta chain. Antigen specificity is unknown. With V trimmed by 5 bases and J by 6 bases, 12 bases remained unmatched. The CDR3 has 15 amino acids. The germline V gene encodes CDR1 SGHDT and CDR2 YYEEEE. The entry originates in a study of cytomegalovirus exposure and HLA in healthy donors. PCR involved 60 Vbeta and 13 Jbeta primers. TCRdb keeps only in-frame clones here, not all; method: immunoSEQ multiplex PCR. Seen here are fewer than 350,000 clones, roughly 90% observed once, and the top ten hold about 2.5%. Study outcomes and limitations: Analyses of presence/absence relied on an assumption of roughly uniform sequencing depth across donors. In a later analysis, compared with equally common non-associated chains, HLA-associated beta chains were more expanded.

This TCR derives from a woman aged 18-29 years in good health and CMV-seronegative. The specimen sequenced was PBMCs. The chain uses TRBV5-6 and TRBJ1-2; 8 bases map to TRBD1. CDR3 protein: CASRRGSRGLDGYTF. The CDR3 DNA is TGTGCCAGCAGAAGGGGGAGCAGGGGGCTGGATGGCTACACCTTC.